This TCR beta chain was sequenced in a study of cytomegalovirus exposure and HLA in healthy donors. Overall study: Earlier findings included some 120 million unique TCR beta sequences obtained from 150 million to 200 million T cells. Findings and caveats of the study: Reported results showed that the classifier diagnosed cytomegalovirus status with high specificity and sensitivity. Owing to their indistinguishability, certain V segments, notably TRBV6-2 and TRBV6-3, were excluded.

The study ran its PCR with 60 Vbeta and 13 Jbeta primers. Data came from immunoSEQ multiplex PCR; TCRdb stores just in-frame clones and leaves some out. This repertoire includes roughly 77,000 clones. Comment on this clone: What it binds is not known.

CDR3 length equals 15 residues. Unmatched junction bases numbered 4, after V lost 3 bases and J lost 3 bases. Germline assignment: CDR1 SEHNR and CDR2 FQNEAQ (reference sequence). The sequencing sample was made of PBMCs. This clonotype was obtained from a female donor in good health and CMV-seropositive. J is TRBJ2-2 and V is TRBV7-9; 7 bases align to TRBD1. As DNA, the CDR3 is TGTGCCAGCAGCTTGACAGGGTTGGACACCGGGGAGCTGTTTTTT. The encoded protein is CASSLTGLDTGELFF.